This T cell receptor beta chain derives from a study of post-analysis software for immune sequencing data. Study-wide points: Comparison of patients with controls showed about 5 TRBV segments more frequent in patients, TRBV5-6, TRBV5-1 and TRBV20-1 among them.

Worth noting for this clonotype: Its antigen is undetermined.

TCR beta cDNA libraries had unique molecular identifiers. The source material, 1 to 10 million T cells, gave rise to roughly 500,000 cDNA molecules. TCRdb reprocessed the PCR reads with MiXCR, giving one entry per CDR3 protein. The sample shows hundreds of thousands of distinct CDR3 sequences, about 27% of them seen only once. Between the trimmed V and J ends, which lost 0 bases and 7 bases, there was a span of 7 bases. CDR1 WNHNN and CDR2 SYGVQD come from the germline V gene (reference sequence). The CDR3 has 13 residues. This TCR came from a girl between 5 and 17 years old with multiple sclerosis. Material for sequencing was blood. This sequence joins TRBV10-1 and TRBJ2-1, with D unresolved. The CDR3 coding sequence is TGCGCCAGCAGTGAGTCGTCTAGGAATGAGCAGTTCTTC. It codes for CASSESSRNEQFF.